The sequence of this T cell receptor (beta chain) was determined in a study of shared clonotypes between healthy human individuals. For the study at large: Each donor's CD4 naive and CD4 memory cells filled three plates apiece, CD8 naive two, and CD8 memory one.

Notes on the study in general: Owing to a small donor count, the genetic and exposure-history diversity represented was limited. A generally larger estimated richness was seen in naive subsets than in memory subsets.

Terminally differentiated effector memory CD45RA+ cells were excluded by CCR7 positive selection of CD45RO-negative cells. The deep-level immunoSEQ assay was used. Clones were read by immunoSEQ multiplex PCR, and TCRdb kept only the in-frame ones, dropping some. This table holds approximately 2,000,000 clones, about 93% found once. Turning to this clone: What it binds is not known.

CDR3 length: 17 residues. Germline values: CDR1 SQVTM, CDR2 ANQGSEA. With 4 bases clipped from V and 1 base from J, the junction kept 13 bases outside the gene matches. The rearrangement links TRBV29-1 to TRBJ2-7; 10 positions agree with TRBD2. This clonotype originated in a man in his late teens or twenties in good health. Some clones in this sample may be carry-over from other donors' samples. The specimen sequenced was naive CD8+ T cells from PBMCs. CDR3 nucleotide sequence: TGCAGCGTTGTCTTCCTAGCGGGAGACAGAAGGTCCTACGAGCAGTACTTC. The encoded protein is CSVVFLAGDRRSYEQYF.